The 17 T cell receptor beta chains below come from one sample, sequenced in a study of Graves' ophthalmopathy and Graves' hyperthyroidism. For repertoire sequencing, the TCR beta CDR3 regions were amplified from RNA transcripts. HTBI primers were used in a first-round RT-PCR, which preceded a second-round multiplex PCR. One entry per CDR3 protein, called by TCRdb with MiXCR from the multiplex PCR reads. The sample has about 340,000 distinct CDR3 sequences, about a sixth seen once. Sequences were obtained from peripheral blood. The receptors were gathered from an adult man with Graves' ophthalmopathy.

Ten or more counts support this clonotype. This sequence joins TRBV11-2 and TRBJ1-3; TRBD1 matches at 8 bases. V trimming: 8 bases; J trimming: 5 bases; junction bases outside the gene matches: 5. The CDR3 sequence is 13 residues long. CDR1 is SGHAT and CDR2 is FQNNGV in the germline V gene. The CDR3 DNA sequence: TGTGCCAGCGGCGGACAGGGTAGAAACACCATATATTTT. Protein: CASGGQGRNTIYF.

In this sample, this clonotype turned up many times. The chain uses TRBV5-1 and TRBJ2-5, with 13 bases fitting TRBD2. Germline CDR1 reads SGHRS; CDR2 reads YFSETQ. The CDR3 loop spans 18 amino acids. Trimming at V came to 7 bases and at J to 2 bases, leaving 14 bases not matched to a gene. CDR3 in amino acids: CASAIKLAGGFRQETQYF. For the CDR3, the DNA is TGCGCCAGCGCCATTAAACTAGCGGGAGGGTTTCGACAAGAGACCCAGTACTTC.

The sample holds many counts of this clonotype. CDR3 residues: CASGPRDRRRYGYTF. The CDR3 DNA follows: TGTGCCAGCGGTCCCCGGGACAGAAGACGCTATGGCTACACCTTC. The J gene is TRBJ1-2, the V gene TRBV27, with TRBD1 identical over 7 bases. The CDR3 sequence is 15 residues long. Per germline, CDR1 MNHEY and CDR2 SMNVEV (reference sequence). After removal of 8 bases from V and 4 bases from J, the junction contained 13 bases not matched to a gene.

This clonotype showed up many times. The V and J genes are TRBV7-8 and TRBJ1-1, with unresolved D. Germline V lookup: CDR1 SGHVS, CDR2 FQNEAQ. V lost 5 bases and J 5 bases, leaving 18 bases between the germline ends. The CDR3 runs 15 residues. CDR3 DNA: TGTGCCAGCAGCCCACGGACTCACCGAGGGACTGAAGCTTTCTTT. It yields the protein CASSPRTHRGTEAFF.

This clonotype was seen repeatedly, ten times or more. This CDR3 is CASSPADGVEQYF. For the CDR3, the DNA is TGTGCCAGCAGTCCCGCCGACGGGGTCGAGCAGTACTTC. The V gene is TRBV12-3 or TRBV12-4, the J gene TRBJ2-7, with D perhaps matching TRBD2 (5 bases). CDR3 length: 13 residues. V was cut by 5 bases and J by 6 bases, with 14 bases left in between.

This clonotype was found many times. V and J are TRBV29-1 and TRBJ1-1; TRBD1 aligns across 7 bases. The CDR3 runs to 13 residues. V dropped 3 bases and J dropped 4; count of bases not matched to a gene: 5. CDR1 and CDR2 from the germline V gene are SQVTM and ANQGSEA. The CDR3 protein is CSVEGSGGTEAFF. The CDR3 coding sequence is TGCAGCGTTGAGGGCTCAGGGGGCACTGAAGCTTTCTTT.

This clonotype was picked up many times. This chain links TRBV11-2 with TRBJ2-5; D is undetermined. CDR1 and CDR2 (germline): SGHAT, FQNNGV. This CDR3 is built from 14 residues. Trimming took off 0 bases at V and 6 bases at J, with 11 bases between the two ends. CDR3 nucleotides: TGTGCCAGCAGCTTAGAACAGCTCGTCCAGACCCAGTACTTC. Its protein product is CASSLEQLVQTQYF.

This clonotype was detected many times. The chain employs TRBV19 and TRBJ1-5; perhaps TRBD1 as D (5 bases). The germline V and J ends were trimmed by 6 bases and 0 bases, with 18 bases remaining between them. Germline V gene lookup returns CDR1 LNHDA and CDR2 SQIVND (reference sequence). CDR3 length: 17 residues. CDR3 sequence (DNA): TGTGCCAGTAGGGGCAGGGCCGAGGCCCTTAGCAATCAGCCCCAGCATTTT. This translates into CASRGRAEALSNQPQHF.

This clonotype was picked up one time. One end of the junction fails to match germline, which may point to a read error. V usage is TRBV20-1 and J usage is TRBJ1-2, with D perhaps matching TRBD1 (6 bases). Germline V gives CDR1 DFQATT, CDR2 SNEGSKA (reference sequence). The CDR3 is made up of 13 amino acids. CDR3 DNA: TGCAGTGCTAATCACGGGGGGCCCGGGGGCTACATCTTC. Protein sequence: CSANHGGPGGYIF.

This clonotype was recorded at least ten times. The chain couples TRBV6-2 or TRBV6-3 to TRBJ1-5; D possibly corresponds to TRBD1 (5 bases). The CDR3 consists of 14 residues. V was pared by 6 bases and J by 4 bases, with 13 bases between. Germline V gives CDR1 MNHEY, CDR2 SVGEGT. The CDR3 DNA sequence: TGTGCCAGCAGCCGGGACGGGTTAAATCAGCCCCAGCATTTT. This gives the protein CASSRDGLNQPQHF.

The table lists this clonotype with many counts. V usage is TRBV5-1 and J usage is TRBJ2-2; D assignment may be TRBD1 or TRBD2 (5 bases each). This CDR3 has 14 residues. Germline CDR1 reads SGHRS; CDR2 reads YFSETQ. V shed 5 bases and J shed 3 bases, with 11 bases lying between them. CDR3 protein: CASRYGTDTGELFF. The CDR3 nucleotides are TGCGCCAGCAGATATGGGACCGACACCGGGGAGCTGTTTTTT.

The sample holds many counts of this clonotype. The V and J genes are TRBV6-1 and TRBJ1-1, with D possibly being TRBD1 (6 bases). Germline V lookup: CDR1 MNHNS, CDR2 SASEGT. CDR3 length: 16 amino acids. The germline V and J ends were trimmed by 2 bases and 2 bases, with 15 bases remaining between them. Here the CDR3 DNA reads TGTGCCAGCAGTGAAAGCGGGGGGCGGATTAACACTGAAGCTTTCTTT. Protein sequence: CASSESGGRINTEAFF.

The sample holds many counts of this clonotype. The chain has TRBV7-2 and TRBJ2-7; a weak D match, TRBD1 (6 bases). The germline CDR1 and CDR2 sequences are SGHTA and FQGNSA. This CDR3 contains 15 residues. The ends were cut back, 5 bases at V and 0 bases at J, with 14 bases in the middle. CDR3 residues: CASSKRQDPSYEQYF. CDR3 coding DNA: TGTGCCAGCAGCAAAAGACAGGACCCCTCCTACGAGCAGTACTTC.

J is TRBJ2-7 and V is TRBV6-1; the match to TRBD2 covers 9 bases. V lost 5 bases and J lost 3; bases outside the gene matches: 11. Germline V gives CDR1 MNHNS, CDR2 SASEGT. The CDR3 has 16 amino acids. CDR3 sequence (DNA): TGTGCCAGCAGTCAAGAGACTAGCGGCCCCTTCTACGAGCAGTACTTC. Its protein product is CASSQETSGPFYEQYF.

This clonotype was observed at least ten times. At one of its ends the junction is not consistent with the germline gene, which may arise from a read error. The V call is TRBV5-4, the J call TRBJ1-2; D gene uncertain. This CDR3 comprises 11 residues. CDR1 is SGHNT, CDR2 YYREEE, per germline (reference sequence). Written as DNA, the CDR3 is TGTGCCAGCAACTTGTCAAATGGCTACACCTTC. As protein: CASNLSNGYTF.

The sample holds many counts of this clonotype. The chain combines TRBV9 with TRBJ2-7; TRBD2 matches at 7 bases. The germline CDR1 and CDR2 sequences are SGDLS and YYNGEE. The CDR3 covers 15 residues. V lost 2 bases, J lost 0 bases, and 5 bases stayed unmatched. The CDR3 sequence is CASSVGGSPSYEQYF. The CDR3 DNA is TGTGCCAGCAGCGTTGGCGGGAGCCCCTCCTACGAGCAGTACTTC.

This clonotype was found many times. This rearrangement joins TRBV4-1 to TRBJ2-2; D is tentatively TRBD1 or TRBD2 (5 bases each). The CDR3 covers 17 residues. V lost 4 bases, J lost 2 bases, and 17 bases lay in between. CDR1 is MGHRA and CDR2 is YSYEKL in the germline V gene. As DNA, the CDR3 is TGCGCCAGCAGCCCCCCAAGAGTGGGGGAAAACACCGGGGAGCTGTTTTTT. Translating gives CASSPPRVGENTGELFF.